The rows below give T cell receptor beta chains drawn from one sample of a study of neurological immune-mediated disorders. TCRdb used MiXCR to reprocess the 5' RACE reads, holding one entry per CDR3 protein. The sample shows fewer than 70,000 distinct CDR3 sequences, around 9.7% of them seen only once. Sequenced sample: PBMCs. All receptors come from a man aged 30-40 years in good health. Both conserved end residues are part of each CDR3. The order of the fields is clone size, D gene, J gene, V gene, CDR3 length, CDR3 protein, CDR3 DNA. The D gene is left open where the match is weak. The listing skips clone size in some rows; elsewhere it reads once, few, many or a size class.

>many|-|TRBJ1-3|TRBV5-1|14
CASSLEREGNTIYF
TGCGCCAGCAGCTTGGAAAGGGAAGGAAACACCATATATTTT
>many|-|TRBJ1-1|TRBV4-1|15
CASSQGAMGNTEAFF
TGCGCCAGCAGCCAAGGGGCGATGGGGAACACTGAAGCTTTCTTT
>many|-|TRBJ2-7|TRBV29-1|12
CSVEDLGDEQYF
TGCAGCGTTGAAGATCTAGGGGACGAGCAGTACTTC
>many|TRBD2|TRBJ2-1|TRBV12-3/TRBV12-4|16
CASSDTGGGSRNEQFF
TGTGCCAGCAGTGATACCGGTGGCGGGAGTCGAAATGAGCAGTTCTTC
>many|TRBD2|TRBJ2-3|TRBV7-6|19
CASSLAFSGTSARTDTQYF
TGTGCCAGCAGCTTAGCGTTCTCCGGGACTAGCGCGCGCACAGATACGCAGTATTTT
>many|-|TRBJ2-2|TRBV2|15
CASRSTGTNTGELFF
TGTGCCAGCAGGTCGACAGGAACCAACACCGGGGAGCTGTTTTTT
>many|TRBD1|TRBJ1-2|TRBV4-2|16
CASSQSTGEFSYGYTF
TGTGCCAGCAGCCAGTCTACAGGGGAATTTTCCTATGGCTACACCTTC
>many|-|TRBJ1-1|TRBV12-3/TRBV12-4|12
CASSLGDTEAFF
TGTGCCAGCAGTTTAGGGGACACTGAAGCTTTCTTT
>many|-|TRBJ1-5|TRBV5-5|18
CASSFSRATETSNQPQHF
TGTGCCAGCAGCTTCTCGCGGGCAACCGAGACTAGCAATCAGCCCCAGCATTTT
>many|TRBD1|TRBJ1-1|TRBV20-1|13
CSVPPGQGTEAFF
TGCAGTGTTCCGCCGGGACAGGGCACTGAAGCTTTCTTT
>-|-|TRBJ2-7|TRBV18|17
CASSGTPPTIVSYEQYF
TGTGCCAGCTCCGGGACACCACCAACAATTGTTTCCTACGAGCAGTACTTC
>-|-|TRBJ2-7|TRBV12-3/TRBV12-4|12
CASSLVGYERYF
TGTGCCAGCAGTTTAGTGGGCTACGAGCGGTACTTC
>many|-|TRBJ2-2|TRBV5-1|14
CASSLLGPTGELFF
TGCGCCAGCAGCTTATTAGGGCCGACCGGGGAGCTGTTTTTT
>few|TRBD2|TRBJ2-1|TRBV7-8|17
CASSLRPASGPYNEQFF
TGTGCCAGCAGCTTACGTCCCGCTAGCGGTCCTTACAATGAGCAGTTCTTC
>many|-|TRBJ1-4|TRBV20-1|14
CSARGRETNEKLFF
TGCAGTGCTAGAGGAAGGGAGACTAATGAAAAACTGTTTTTT
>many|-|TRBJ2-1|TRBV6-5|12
CASRQGVDEQFF
TGTGCCAGCAGACAAGGGGTGGATGAGCAGTTCTTC
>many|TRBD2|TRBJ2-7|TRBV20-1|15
CSTLDRREGFGEQYF
TGCAGCACCCTGGACCGCAGGGAGGGGTTTGGTGAGCAGTACTTC
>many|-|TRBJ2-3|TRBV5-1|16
CASSLVLTASTDTQYF
TGCGCCAGCAGCTTGGTTCTGACAGCTAGCACAGATACGCAGTATTTT
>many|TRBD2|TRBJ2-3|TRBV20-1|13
CSARREGHDTQYF
TGCAGTGCTAGGCGGGAGGGCCACGATACGCAGTATTTT
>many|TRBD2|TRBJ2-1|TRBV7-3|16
CASSPIGGRLGNEQFF
TGTGCCAGCAGCCCTATAGGCGGGAGGCTGGGTAATGAGCAGTTCTTC
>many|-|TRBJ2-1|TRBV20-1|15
CSATDGPRAYNEQFF
TGCAGTGCTACGGACGGGCCGAGGGCCTACAATGAGCAGTTCTTC
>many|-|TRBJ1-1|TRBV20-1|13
CSATIPLNTEAFF
TGCAGTGCCACGATACCATTGAACACTGAAGCTTTCTTT
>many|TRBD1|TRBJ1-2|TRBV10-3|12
CAIRGTGEGYTF
TGTGCCATCAGGGGGACAGGGGAAGGCTACACCTTC
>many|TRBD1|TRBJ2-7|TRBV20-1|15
CSAIELRTGEYEQYF
TGCAGTGCTATCGAGTTGCGGACAGGGGAATACGAGCAGTACTTC
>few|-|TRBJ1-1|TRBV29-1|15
CSVGSTQGRSSEAFF
TGCAGCGTGGGAAGCACCCAGGGCAGGAGCTCTGAAGCTTTCTTT
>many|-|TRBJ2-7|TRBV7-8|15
CASSFTFFGSYEQYF
TGTGCCAGCAGCTTTACCTTCTTTGGCTCCTACGAGCAGTACTTC
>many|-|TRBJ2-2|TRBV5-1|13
CASSLLPTGELFF
TGCGCCAGCAGCTTGCTCCCCACCGGGGAGCTGTTTTTT
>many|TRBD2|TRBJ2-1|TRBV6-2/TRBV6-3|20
CASSYGPLIVAGGYYNEQFF
TGTGCCAGCAGTTACGGGCCTCTGATCGTAGCGGGAGGATATTACAATGAGCAGTTCTTC
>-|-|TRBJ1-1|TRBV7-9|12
CASSLQNTEAFF
TGTGCCAGCAGCTTGCAGAACACTGAAGCTTTCTTT
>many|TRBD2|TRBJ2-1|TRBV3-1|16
CASSWGGLAPYNEQFF
TGTGCCAGCAGCTGGGGGGGACTAGCGCCCTACAATGAGCAGTTCTTC
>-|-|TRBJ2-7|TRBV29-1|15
CSVDKGTTPRNEQYF
TGCAGCGTTGATAAAGGGACAACCCCGCGGAACGAGCAGTACTTC
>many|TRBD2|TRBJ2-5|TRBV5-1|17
CASSLGLAVGYQETQYF
TGCGCCAGCAGCTTGGGACTAGCGGTCGGGTACCAAGAGACCCAGTACTTC
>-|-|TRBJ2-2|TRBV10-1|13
CASSPSSTGELFF
TGCGCCAGCAGTCCTAGCAGCACCGGGGAGCTGTTTTTT
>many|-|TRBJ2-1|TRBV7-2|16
CASSLGGQFLNNEQFF
TGTGCCAGCAGCTTAGGAGGACAGTTTTTAAACAATGAGCAGTTCTTC
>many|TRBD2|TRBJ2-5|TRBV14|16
CASSPLGSGTQETQYF
TGTGCCAGCAGCCCCCTTGGGAGCGGGACCCAAGAGACCCAGTACTTC
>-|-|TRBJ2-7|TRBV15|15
CATRFRRDNAYEQYF
TGTGCCACCAGGTTTCGGCGGGATAATGCCTACGAGCAGTACTTC
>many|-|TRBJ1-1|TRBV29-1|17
CSVDGTSHRIMNTEAFF
TGCAGCGTTGATGGCACTTCTCACAGGATAATGAACACTGAAGCTTTCTTT
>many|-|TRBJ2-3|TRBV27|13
CASSLSGDNTQYF
TGTGCCAGCAGTTTATCAGGGGATAATACGCAGTATTTT
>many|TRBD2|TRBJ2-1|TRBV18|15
CASSPEAGSRNEQFF
TGTGCCAGCTCACCGGAAGCGGGGAGTAGGAATGAGCAGTTCTTC
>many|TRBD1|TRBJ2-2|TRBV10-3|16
CAITKTGPNLGGELFF
TGTGCCATCACCAAGACAGGGCCTAACCTCGGCGGGGAGCTGTTTTTT
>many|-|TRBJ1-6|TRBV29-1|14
CSVSEGGYNSPLHF
TGCAGCGTATCCGAGGGAGGCTATAATTCACCCCTCCACTTT
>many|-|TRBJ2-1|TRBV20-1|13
CSAQIPSPNEQFF
TGCAGTGCTCAGATCCCCAGCCCCAATGAGCAGTTCTTC
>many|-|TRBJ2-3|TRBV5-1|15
CASSSRRLGTDTQYF
TGCGCCAGCAGCTCCCGGAGACTAGGTACAGATACGCAGTATTTT